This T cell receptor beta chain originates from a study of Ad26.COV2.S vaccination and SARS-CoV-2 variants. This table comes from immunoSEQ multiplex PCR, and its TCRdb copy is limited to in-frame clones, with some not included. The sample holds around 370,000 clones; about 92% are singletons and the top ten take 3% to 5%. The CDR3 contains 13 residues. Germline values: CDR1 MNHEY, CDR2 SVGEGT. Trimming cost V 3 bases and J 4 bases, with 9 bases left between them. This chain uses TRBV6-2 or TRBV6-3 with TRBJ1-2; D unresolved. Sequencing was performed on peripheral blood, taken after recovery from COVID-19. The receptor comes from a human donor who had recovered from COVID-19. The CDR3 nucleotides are TGTGCCAGCAGTTATGCCGGGGTCTATGGCTACACCTTC. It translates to CASSYAGVYGYTF.